These T cell receptor beta chains were read from a single sample in a study of vaccination effects on CD4 cells after COVID-19. TCRdb's table, derived via immunoSEQ multiplex PCR, lists solely in-frame clones and lacks some. The table includes about 24,000 clones, approximately 70% detected once. Their antigens are not known. This material consisted of CD4+ T cells from PBMCs cultured with HCoV-OC43 spike peptides, taken before COVID-19 vaccination. The origin of the receptors is a human donor who received a COVID-19 vaccine. Both conserved end residues are part of each CDR3. The D gene is left open where the match is weak. Clone size appears in some rows only: once, few, many, or a class for an expanded clone.

size	D	V	J	CDR3	DNA
-	-	TRBV29-1	TRBJ1-2	CSVEGFKAGKDHGYTF	TGCAGCGTTGAAGGTTTTAAAGCAGGGAAGGATCATGGCTACACCTTC
-	-	TRBV19	TRBJ1-3	CASSIDRAVSGNTIYF	TGTGCCAGTAGTATAGATAGGGCCGTCTCTGGAAACACCATATATTTT
-	-	TRBV12-1	TRBJ2-7	CASIGTRITYEQYF	TGTGCCAGCATCGGGACTAGGATTACCTACGAGCAGTACTTC
hyperexpanded	TRBD1	TRBV29-1	TRBJ1-4	CSAQQGANEKLFF	TGCAGCGCCCAACAGGGGGCTAATGAAAAACTGTTTTTT
-	TRBD2	TRBV5-4	TRBJ2-1	CASSGTSGGPNEQFF	TGTGCCAGCAGCGGGACTAGCGGGGGGCCAAATGAGCAGTTCTTC
-	-	TRBV19	TRBJ2-3	CASSGGRPYTDTQYF	TGTGCCAGTAGTGGAGGCAGGCCTTACACAGATACGCAGTATTTT
once	-	TRBV4-2	TRBJ2-2	CASSQGGGLARTTGELFF	TGTGCCAGCAGCCAAGGGGGGGGCCTAGCGAGGACCACCGGGGAGCTGTTTTTT
once	TRBD1	TRBV6-5	TRBJ1-2	CASRLSGGWDGYTF	TGTGCCAGCAGGCTTTCAGGGGGCTGGGATGGCTACACCTTC
once	-	TRBV5-1	TRBJ2-5	CASSLGGSSWGETQYF	TGCGCCAGCAGCTTGGGGGGATCTAGCTGGGGAGAGACCCAGTACTTC
-	-	TRBV10-3	TRBJ1-3	CAISESIGQRPRGNTIYF	TGTGCCATCAGTGAGTCGATCGGTCAAAGACCGAGGGGAAACACCATATATTTT
-	-	TRBV2	TRBJ1-6	CASSEDRGRVDSPLHF	TGTGCCAGCAGTGAAGATAGAGGCAGGGTGGATTCACCCCTCCACTTT
-	-	TRBV6-6	TRBJ2-1	CASSYRAPEGPDEQFF	TGTGCCAGCAGTTACAGAGCTCCAGAGGGGCCCGATGAGCAGTTCTTC
few	-	TRBV4-1	TRBJ2-1	CASSQERLASYNEQFF	TGCGCCAGCAGCCAAGAGCGGCTAGCCTCCTACAATGAGCAGTTCTTC
few	-	TRBV5-4	TRBJ1-5	CASSPDPGAFQPQHF	TGTGCCAGCAGCCCGGATCCAGGGGCGTTTCAGCCCCAGCATTTT
-	TRBD2	TRBV6-5	TRBJ2-2	CASSSGGRGTGELFF	TGTGCCAGCAGCTCGGGAGGGCGCGGCACCGGGGAGCTGTTTTTT
few	TRBD2	TRBV18	TRBJ2-3	CASSPMLAGGHTDTQYF	TGTGCCAGCTCACCCATGTTAGCGGGGGGCCACACAGATACGCAGTATTTT
-	-	TRBV9	TRBJ1-1	CASSLFQGTEAFF	TGTGCCAGCAGCCTATTTCAGGGGACTGAAGCTTTCTTT
-	-	TRBV2	TRBJ2-3	CASMPRVTDTQYF	TGTGCCAGCATGCCCAGGGTGACAGATACGCAGTATTTT
-	-	TRBV10-2	TRBJ1-2	CASRREGMGGYTF	TGCGCCAGCAGGAGGGAGGGGATGGGGGGCTACACCTTC
few	TRBD1	TRBV29-1	TRBJ2-1	CSVVGTGYNEQFF	TGCAGCGTTGTAGGGACAGGCTACAATGAGCAGTTCTTC
-	-	TRBV3-1/TRBV3-2	TRBJ1-2	CASSLGQPRNYGYTF	TGTGCCAGCAGCCTAGGACAGCCGAGGAACTATGGCTACACCTTC
-	TRBD2	TRBV5-4	TRBJ2-1	CASSLAGGNEQFF	TGTGCCAGCAGCTTAGCGGGAGGAAATGAGCAGTTCTTC
-	TRBD1	TRBV7-9	TRBJ1-2	CASTREKAGGGYGYTF	TGTGCCAGCACCAGAGAAAAGGCAGGGGGCGGATATGGCTACACCTTC
-	TRBD1	TRBV7-8	TRBJ1-2	CASSPDRPNYGYTF	TGTGCCAGCAGCCCGGACAGGCCGAACTATGGCTACACCTTC
-	-	TRBV28	TRBJ1-6	CASSLTGVNNSPLHF	TGTGCCAGCAGTTTAACGGGGGTGAATAATTCACCCCTCCACTTT
-	TRBD1	TRBV4-1	TRBJ1-5	CASAGQGSYNQPQHF	TGCGCCAGCGCGGGACAGGGCAGTTACAATCAGCCCCAGCATTTT
few	-	TRBV30	TRBJ2-2	CAWTVITGYRTGELFF	TGTGCCTGGACGGTGATAACAGGGTATCGCACCGGGGAGCTGTTTTTT
-	-	TRBV1	TRBJ1-6	CTSSQDLNSNSPLHF	TGCACCAGCAGCCAAGATCTTAACAGTAATTCACCCCTCCACTTT
-	-	TRBV5-5	TRBJ2-7	CASSLQGIGYEQYF	TGTGCCAGCAGCTTACAGGGTATTGGGTACGAGCAGTACTTC
once	-	TRBV4-1	TRBJ2-2	CASSQPRKNTGELFF	TGCGCCAGCAGCCAACCAAGGAAAAACACCGGGGAGCTGTTTTTT
few	TRBD1	TRBV5-4	TRBJ2-1	CASSLGPGQGPNEQFF	TGTGCCAGCAGCTTGGGACCGGGACAGGGTCCCAATGAGCAGTTCTTC
-	-	TRBV6-5	TRBJ1-1	CASHGLGRNTEAFF	TGTGCCAGCCACGGCCTGGGGAGGAACACTGAAGCTTTCTTT
-	-	TRBV14	TRBJ1-3	CASSQDRPLYSGNTIYF	TGTGCCAGCAGCCAAGATCGCCCGCTATACTCTGGAAACACCATATATTTT
-	-	TRBV5-1	TRBJ2-2	CASRLGTNTGELFF	TGCGCCAGCAGACTCGGGACTAACACCGGGGAGCTGTTTTTT
-	-	TRBV2	TRBJ1-2	CASSDRISNYGYTF	TGTGCCAGCAGTGACAGGATTTCTAACTATGGCTACACCTTC
-	-	TRBV7-9	TRBJ1-2	CASSLSEFYGYTF	TGTGCCAGCAGCTTGTCAGAATTCTATGGCTACACCTTC
-	TRBD1	TRBV5-1	TRBJ1-3	CASSLGTAKGTIYF	TGCGCCAGCAGCCTCGGGACAGCTAAGGGCACCATATATTTT